Below, 30 T cell receptor beta chains from the same sample are listed, as sequenced in a study of blood T cell repertoires in COVID-19. Profiling relied on immunoSEQ multiplex PCR, and the TCRdb table lists in-frame clones only, not all of them. This table has roughly 200,000 clones, roughly 82% appearing once. The specimen was peripheral blood. These TCRs come from a woman between 55 and 75 years old with COVID-19, enrolled during active disease.

This rearrangement joins TRBV6-5 to TRBJ1-1; D is perhaps TRBD1 (5 bases). CDR3 length: 13 residues. Between the trimmed V and J ends, which lost 3 bases and 5 bases, there was a span of 10 bases. CDR1 and CDR2 (germline): MNHEY, SVGAGI. CDR3 bases: TGTGCCAGCAGTTATCGACAGAGGACTGAAGCTTTCTTT. Its translation is CASSYRQRTEAFF.

As DNA, the CDR3 is TGTGCCTGGGGCGGTAACTATGGCTACACCTTC. Translated: CAWGGNYGYTF. This rearrangement joins TRBV28 to TRBJ1-2, with D tentatively TRBD1 (5 bases). Germline V gene data show CDR1 as MDHEN and CDR2 as SYDVKM. This CDR3 is 11 amino acids long. The V gene lost 11 bases and the J gene lost 1 base, with 8 bases spanning the gap.

This chain links TRBV11-1 with TRBJ2-7, with TRBD1 matching 9 bases. The ends lost 5 bases at V and 4 bases at J; junction bases unmatched: 3. This CDR3 has 13 residues. Germline V gives CDR1 SGHAT, CDR2 FQDESV (reference sequence). CDR3 region: CASSIGQGYEQYF. The CDR3 coding sequence is TGTGCCAGCAGCATAGGACAGGGGTACGAGCAGTACTTC. Variable domain in full (rest from reference TRBV11-1 and TRBJ2-7): EAEVAQSPRYKITEKSQAVAFWCDPISGHATLYWYRQILGQGPELLVQFQDESVVDDSQLPKDRFSAERLKGVDSTLKIQPAELGDSAMYLCASSIGQGYEQYFGPGTRLTVT.

This rearrangement joins TRBV9 to TRBJ2-3; TRBD2 matches 9 bases. Germline V gives CDR1 SGDLS, CDR2 YYNGEE. Trimming removed 4 bases from V and 5 bases from J; junction bases left unmatched: 14. This CDR3 contains 17 residues. CDR3 residues: CASSPREGQSSLDTQYF. The CDR3 DNA reads as TGTGCCAGCAGCCCGCGGGAGGGACAGTCCTCACTAGATACGCAGTATTTT.

The chain recombines TRBV9 with TRBJ2-1; 13 bases match TRBD2. V lost 3 bases to trimming and J lost 9 bases; unmatched junction nucleotides: 3. The CDR3 runs 14 residues. Looked up from germline, CDR1 is SGDLS and CDR2 is YYNGEE. CDR3 sequence: CASSAGLAGSEQFF. The CDR3 coding sequence is TGTGCCAGCAGCGCGGGACTAGCGGGGAGTGAGCAGTTCTTC.

This chain links TRBV5-1 with TRBJ2-1, with D possibly matching TRBD2 (7 bases). Trimming took off 4 bases at V and 2 bases at J, with 16 bases between the two ends. CDR1 is SGHRS, CDR2 YFSETQ, per germline. This CDR3 has 16 residues. The CDR3 DNA sequence: TGCGCCAGCAGCGCCGGAGGGGGGGCCCCCTACAATGAGCAGTTCTTC. This codes for CASSAGGGAPYNEQFF.

This clone has just a few counts. The V call is TRBV6-2 or TRBV6-3, the J call TRBJ2-7, with 12 positions matching TRBD2. J lost 0 bases, V lost 2 bases, and 14 bases had no gene match. This CDR3 spans 20 amino acids. Per germline, CDR1 MNHEY and CDR2 SVGEGT. This CDR3 is CASSYPRLAGVPTLSYEQYF. DNA for the CDR3: TGTGCCAGCAGTTACCCCAGACTAGCGGGAGTTCCAACCCTCTCCTACGAGCAGTACTTC.

This sequence joins TRBV12-5 and TRBJ1-3; D not certain. CDR3 length: 13 amino acids. Germline CDR1 and CDR2: LGHNT and FRNRAP. V was trimmed by 6 bases and J by 4 bases, leaving 10 bases between them. CDR3 amino acids: CASGSAAGNTIYF. CDR3 sequence (DNA): TGTGCTAGTGGCTCAGCGGCGGGAAACACCATATATTTT.

The V gene is TRBV19, the J gene TRBJ2-2; D is uncertain. CDR1 LNHDA and CDR2 SQIVND come from the germline V gene (reference sequence). V was cut by 7 bases and J by 3 bases, with 15 bases left in between. The CDR3 is 15 amino acids. This chain's CDR3 is CASTPGPSDTGELFF. The CDR3 DNA follows: TGTGCCAGTACACCGGGTCCCTCGGACACCGGGGAGCTGTTTTTT.

Note on this clone: This sample includes further DNA sequences coding for the same CDR3. V is TRBV7-3 and J is TRBJ1-5, with D possibly being TRBD1 (6 bases). Trimming took 1 base from V and 5 from J, leaving 6 bases between them. The CDR3 loop spans 13 amino acids. Germline values: CDR1 SGHTA, CDR2 FQGTGA. The chain's CDR3 is CASSLNRDQPQHF. The CDR3 DNA sequence: TGTGCCAGCAGCTTAAACAGGGATCAGCCCCAGCATTTT.

This clone was observed a few times. V usage is TRBV7-9 and J usage is TRBJ2-1; TRBD2 matches 11 bases. V lost 2 bases, J lost 9 bases, and 9 bases stayed unmatched. The CDR3 runs 16 residues. The germline V gene encodes CDR1 SEHNR and CDR2 FQNEAQ (reference sequence). CDR3 DNA: TGTGCCAGCAGCTTACGGCTAGGGACTAGCGGTGCTGAGCAGTTCTTC. Protein: CASSLRLGTSGAEQFF. The whole variable domain, filled in from reference TRBV7-9 and TRBJ2-1, reads DTGVSQNPRHKITKRGQNVTFRCDPISEHNRLYWYRQTLGQGPEFLTYFQNEAQLEKSRLLSDRFSAERPKGSFSTLEIQRTEQGDSAMYLCASSLRLGTSGAEQFFGPGTRLTVL.

This clone turned up a few times. The CDR3 DNA follows: TGTGCCTGGAGTACAGGACCTCTCTATGGCTACACCTTC. It specifies CAWSTGPLYGYTF. The V gene is TRBV30, the J gene TRBJ1-2, with D possibly TRBD1 on 5 matching bases. V lost 2 bases and J lost 4, with 11 bases in between. The CDR3 consists of 13 residues. Germline-derived CDR1 and CDR2 are GTSNPN and SVGIG (reference sequence).

The rearrangement uses TRBV5-1 and TRBJ1-2, with TRBD1 matching over 8 bases. The V gene's germline CDR1 is SGHRS and CDR2 YFSETQ. V was pared by 4 bases and J by 4 bases, with 6 bases of the junction left unmatched. This CDR3 comprises 14 residues. The CDR3 is CASSPQGGGYGYTF. DNA for the CDR3: TGCGCCAGCAGCCCACAGGGGGGCGGCTATGGCTACACCTTC.

V and J are TRBV6-1 and TRBJ2-5; a possible D gene is TRBD1 (6 bases). V lost 2 bases, J lost 2 bases, and 12 bases lay in between. This CDR3 is 15 amino acids long. The V gene's germline CDR1 is MNHNS and CDR2 SASEGT. The CDR3 here is CASSEWFDRQETQYF. The CDR3 region has the DNA TGTGCCAGCAGTGAATGGTTTGACAGGCAAGAGACCCAGTACTTC.

The rearrangement joins TRBV19 to TRBJ1-1; tentative D call: TRBD1 (6 bases). This CDR3 is built from 13 residues. Germline V gene data show CDR1 as LNHDA and CDR2 as SQIVND (reference sequence). Trimming left V 6 bases short and J 0 bases short, with 8 bases between. CDR3 protein: CASRDRMNTEAFF. CDR3 coding DNA: TGTGCCAGTAGGGACAGAATGAACACTGAAGCTTTCTTT.

The genes are TRBV5-1 and TRBJ1-1; the match to TRBD1 covers 7 bases. This CDR3 contains 17 residues. The ends lost 3 bases at V and 0 bases at J; junction bases unmatched: 11. The germline V gene has CDR1 SGHRS and CDR2 YFSETQ. CDR3 nucleotides: TGCGCCAGCAGCTCACCGGAGGGACAGACGCTGAACACTGAAGCTTTCTTT. Its protein is CASSSPEGQTLNTEAFF.

J is TRBJ2-5 and V is TRBV11-2, with a possible D match to TRBD1 (5 bases). This CDR3 is built from 15 residues. In germline, CDR1 is SGHAT, CDR2 FQNNGV. Trimming left V 5 bases short and J 5 bases short, with 18 bases between. In nucleotides, the CDR3 is TGTGCCAGCAGCCCATACTGGGGCAGGGCGGAGACCCAGTACTTC. This codes for CASSPYWGRAETQYF.

The chain uses TRBV5-5 and TRBJ1-1; D is perhaps TRBD1 (6 bases). The germline V and J ends were trimmed by 1 base and 0 bases, with 16 bases remaining between them. The CDR3 spans 17 residues. From germline, CDR1 is SGHKS and CDR2 YYEKEE (reference sequence). CDR3 nucleotides: TGTGCCAGCAGCTTGAGGTTGACGGGACAAGTGAACACTGAAGCTTTCTTT. This encodes CASSLRLTGQVNTEAFF.

This chain joins TRBV6-1 and TRBJ2-1; 7 bases match TRBD2. Per germline, CDR1 MNHNS and CDR2 SASEGT. V lost 5 bases, J lost 5 bases, and 6 bases stayed unmatched. The CDR3 is 14 amino acids. The CDR3 here is CASSLSGAHNEQFF. The CDR3 coding sequence is TGTGCCAGCAGTTTGAGCGGGGCACACAATGAGCAGTTCTTC.

The V and J genes are TRBV18 and TRBJ1-1; TRBD1 aligns across 9 bases. J lost 3 bases, V lost 1 base, and 0 bases had no gene match. Germline-derived CDR1 and CDR2 are KGHSH and LQKENI. The CDR3 is made up of 14 amino acids. The CDR3 nucleotides are TGTGCCAGCTCACCACGACAGGGGGACACTGAAGCTTTCTTT. It encodes CASSPRQGDTEAFF.

The V gene is TRBV2, the J gene TRBJ1-1; possibly TRBD1 for D (6 bases). The CDR3 runs to 14 residues. Trimming left V 7 bases short and J 1 base short, with 13 bases between. CDR1 and CDR2 from the germline V gene are SNHLY and FYNNEI. The CDR3 loop reads CASTGAGENTEAFF. DNA for the CDR3: TGTGCCAGCACCGGGGCAGGGGAGAACACTGAAGCTTTCTTT.

The chain couples TRBV6-2 or TRBV6-3 to TRBJ1-5, with TRBD1 as a possible D gene (5 bases). V lost 0 bases, J lost 1 base, and 16 bases lay in between. The CDR3 runs 18 residues. CDR1 and CDR2 from the germline V gene are MNHEY and SVGEGT. CDR3 sequence: CASSYSSRGKGSNQPQHF. The DNA of the CDR3 is TGTGCCAGCAGTTACTCGAGTCGGGGGAAAGGGAGCAATCAGCCCCAGCATTTT.

The chain couples TRBV3-1 (or the pseudogene TRBV3-2) to TRBJ2-5, with 13 positions matching TRBD2. Germline V gene data show CDR1 as LGHDT and CDR2 as YNNKEL (reference sequence). The J segment lost 4 bases and the V segment lost 5 bases, leaving 4 bases of the junction unmatched. The CDR3 runs to 15 residues. This CDR3 reads CASSRTSGGRETQYF. The CDR3 region has the DNA TGTGCCAGCAGCAGGACTAGCGGGGGACGAGAGACCCAGTACTTC.

The V call is TRBV9, the J call TRBJ2-1; 10 positions agree with TRBD2. Germline CDR1 and CDR2: SGDLS and YYNGEE. V shed 3 bases, J shed 7 bases, and the junction held 10 bases outside the gene matches. The CDR3 has 16 residues. The CDR3 coding sequence is TGTGCCAGCAGCGCCCGGGGGAGCGGGGGGGCGAATGAGCAGTTCTTC. This encodes CASSARGSGGANEQFF.

The chain employs TRBV6-5 and TRBJ2-7, with 9 positions matching TRBD2. The CDR3 spans 14 residues. V shed 2 bases and J 7 bases; nucleotides not matched to a gene: 6. The germline V gene encodes CDR1 MNHEY and CDR2 SVGAGI. This chain's CDR3 is CASSYGGRAWEQYF. The CDR3 DNA reads as TGTGCCAGCAGTTACGGCGGGAGGGCCTGGGAGCAGTACTTC.

This chain connects TRBV5-5 to TRBJ2-7; TRBD1 matches 11 bases. The ends lost 5 bases at V and 2 bases at J; junction bases unmatched: 6. The CDR3 spans 15 residues. CDR1 and CDR2 (germline): SGHKS, YYEKEE (reference sequence). The DNA of the CDR3 is TGTGCCAGCAGTTGGACAGGGGGCGCAACCTACGAGCAGTACGTC. Protein: CASSWTGGATYEQYV.

This clone was observed once. This chain links TRBV5-1 with TRBJ1-3; 7 nucleotides align to TRBD1. Losses at the gene ends were 4 bases for V and 2 bases for J; bases not matched to a gene: 6. The germline V gene encodes CDR1 SGHRS and CDR2 YFSETQ. The CDR3 has 15 residues. CDR3 region: CASSPEGTAGNTIYF. The CDR3 coding sequence is TGCGCCAGCAGCCCGGAAGGGACAGCTGGAAACACCATATATTTT.

J is TRBJ2-1 and V is TRBV5-1; the D gene is possibly TRBD2 (5 bases). Trimming removed 4 bases at V and 4 bases at J, with 9 bases between. The CDR3 is made up of 13 amino acids. CDR1 and CDR2 from the germline V gene are SGHRS and YFSETQ. CDR3 DNA sequence: TGCGCCAGCAGCGTTCGGGGTTACAATGAGCAGTTCTTC. Protein: CASSVRGYNEQFF.

This chain uses TRBV11-2 with TRBJ2-7; 10 nucleotides match TRBD1. J lost 5 bases, V lost 3 bases, and 4 bases had no gene match. Germline V CDR1 and CDR2: SGHAT, FQNNGV. This CDR3 is built from 14 residues. This chain's CDR3 is CASSLGQGLNEQYV. CDR3 nucleotides: TGTGCCAGCAGCTTGGGACAGGGGCTGAACGAGCAGTACGTC.

The chain couples TRBV12-3 or TRBV12-4 to TRBJ2-2; no reliable D call. The CDR3 loop spans 13 amino acids. V was cut by 3 bases and J by 3 bases, with 5 bases left in between. The CDR3 nucleotides are TGTGCCAGCAGTTTTCTCTACACCGGGGAGCTGTTTTTT. It encodes CASSFLYTGELFF.